Presented here are 11 T cell receptor beta chains from one specimen sequenced in a study of molecular identifiers for immune sequencing clone quantification. In TCRdb, the PCR reads were re-called with MiXCR into one record per CDR3 protein. The profile shows 400,000 to 600,000 distinct CDR3 sequences, less than 30% of them singletons. Sample: naive CD8+ T cells from blood, with Jurkat cell RNA spiked in. Subset reported: FACS-sorted CD8+CD4-CCR7+CD45RA+ naive T cells. The receptors here all came from a human donor in good health. Some libraries in this study had Jurkat cell RNA spiked in.

The chain links TRBV19 to TRBJ2-7; 7 positions agree with TRBD2. The CDR3 totals 14 residues. CDR1 LNHDA and CDR2 SQIVND come from the germline V gene (reference sequence). V dropped 9 bases and J dropped 3; count of bases not matched to a gene: 11. CDR3 sequence (DNA): TGTGCCAGCAACCAGGGCCCGGGGGGCTACGAGCAGTACTTC. Its translation is CASNQGPGGYEQYF.

The rearrangement joins TRBV6-2 or TRBV6-3 to TRBJ2-3, with TRBD1 identical over 7 bases. V gave up 6 bases and J gave up 3 bases; unmatched junction bases: 3. This CDR3 contains 13 residues. In germline, CDR1 is MNHEY, CDR2 SVGEGT. Here the CDR3 DNA reads TGTGCCAGCAGGTGGGACAGTACAGATACGCAGTATTTT. Amino acid sequence: CASRWDSTDTQYF.

Worth noting for this clonotype: Its ends do not fully match the called genes, so a read error is possible. This sequence joins TRBV2 and TRBJ2-7; a weak D match, TRBD1 (6 bases). Germline V gene sequence: CDR1 SNHLY, CDR2 FYNNEI. This CDR3 is 11 amino acids long. The CDR3 DNA is TGTGCCAGCAGTGAGGGCGACAGGATAAACTTC. It encodes CASSEGDRINF.

This clonotype was counted many times. This chain links TRBV13 with TRBJ1-4; D perhaps matches TRBD1 (5 bases). Looked up from germline, CDR1 is PRHDT and CDR2 is FYEKMQ (reference sequence). V lost 5 bases, J lost 5 bases, and 12 bases lay in between. The CDR3 extends over 14 amino acids. The CDR3 protein is CASSVRWGNEKLFF. The CDR3 DNA reads TGTGCCAGCAGCGTCAGATGGGGGAATGAAAAACTGTTTTTT.

This clonotype was detected only once. The conserved phenylalanine or tryptophan is not found at the CDR3 terminus, so this likely reflects a read error. The gene calls are TRBV27 and TRBJ2-5, with 7 bases fitting TRBD2. The CDR3 is 13 amino acids. V lost 3 bases and J lost 10; bases outside the gene matches: 8. The germline V gene encodes CDR1 MNHEY and CDR2 SMNVEV (reference sequence). The CDR3 loop is CASSLGGSNDQYS. The DNA for the CDR3 is TGTGCCAGCAGTTTGGGCGGGAGTAATGACCAGTACTCC.

On this clonotype itself: This may arise from a read error, as a much more abundant clone is one base away. The chain recombines TRBV7-2 with TRBJ2-1; perhaps D is TRBD1 or TRBD2 (6 bases each). The CDR3 is made up of 14 amino acids. V was pared by 6 bases and J by 1 base, with 10 bases between. Germline loops: CDR1 SGHTA, CDR2 FQGNSA. CDR3 sequence reads: CASSRGDSYNEQFF. DNA for the CDR3: TGTGCCAGCAGTAGGGGGGATTCCTACAATGAGCAGTTCTTC. The whole variable domain, filled in from reference TRBV7-2 and TRBJ2-1, reads GAGVSQSPSNKVTEKGKDVELRCDPISGHTALYWYRQSLGQGLEFLIYFQGNSAPDKSGLPSDRFSAERTGGSVSTLTIQRTQQEDSAVYLCASSRGDSYNEQFFGPGTRLTVL.

This clonotype was observed at least ten times. This chain uses TRBV12-3 or TRBV12-4 with TRBJ2-7, with 7 positions matching TRBD2. The length of the CDR3 is 13 residues. V trimming: 6 bases; J trimming: 5 bases; junction bases outside the gene matches: 7. CDR3 sequence (DNA): TGTGCCAGCAGCCCAAGCGGGGCCCACGAGCAGTACTTC. Translating it yields CASSPSGAHEQYF.

The V gene is TRBV7-9, the J gene TRBJ2-5, with D perhaps matching TRBD1 (6 bases). The length of the CDR3 is 16 residues. V lost 3 bases, J lost 0 bases, and 14 bases lay in between. Germline V gene lookup returns CDR1 SEHNR and CDR2 FQNEAQ (reference sequence). The CDR3 DNA reads TGTGCCAGCAGCTTCGACCGGGACACTCACCAAGAGACCCAGTACTTC. Protein sequence: CASSFDRDTHQETQYF.

Regarding this clonotype: The junction differs from germline at one of its ends, possibly a read error. The chain carries TRBV6-5 and TRBJ2-5; 13 bases match TRBD2. Germline V CDR1 and CDR2: MNHEY, SVGAGI. The CDR3 runs to 15 residues. CDR3 sequence reads: CASSEGLAGEEPQYF. The CDR3 DNA is TGTGCCAGCAGTGAAGGACTAGCGGGAGAAGAGCCCCAGTACTTC.

The sample holds a few counts of this clonotype. The chain has TRBV6-2 or TRBV6-3 and TRBJ2-7; 14 nucleotides align to TRBD2. CDR1 MNHEY and CDR2 SVGEGT come from the germline V gene. Trimming took 2 bases from V and 7 from J; bases not matched to a gene: 4. This CDR3 has 15 residues. The CDR3 region is CASSYGTSGGFEQYF. The CDR3 DNA is TGTGCCAGCAGTTACGGGACTAGCGGGGGTTTTGAGCAGTACTTC.

There are many counts of this clonotype. The chain combines TRBV5-4 with TRBJ2-7; TRBD2 aligns across 7 bases. V gave up 4 bases and J gave up 2 bases; unmatched junction bases: 6. CDR3 length: 14 amino acids. Per the germline V gene, CDR1 is SGHNT and CDR2 is YYREEE (reference sequence). The CDR3 DNA reads as TGTGCCAGCAGCCCAGCGGGATTGGCCTACGAGCAGTACTTC. Translation: CASSPAGLAYEQYF.